One T cell receptor (beta chain) is described in this entry. Its antigen is undetermined. This CDR3 comprises 18 residues. This sample is part of a study of cytomegalovirus exposure and HLA in healthy donors. Findings and caveats of the study: Among TCR sequences, most were rare, though some public TCRs appeared in many donors.

Clones were read by immunoSEQ multiplex PCR, and TCRdb kept only the in-frame ones, dropping some. Found here are tens of thousands of clones, 85% to 95% of them singletons; the top ten hold more than 1.2%. This sequence was found in a man aged 18-30 years in good health and CMV-seropositive. This chain connects TRBV7-5 to TRBJ2-5; the tabulated D call, TRBD2, remains unverified against the DNA. TRBV7-5 is flagged as a pseudogene. The sequenced material came from PBMCs. The CDR3 nucleotides are TGTGTCAGAAGCTTAGGTAGTAGAGATCCCCGTGAGAAAGAGACCCAGTACTTC. Amino acids: CVRSLGSRDPREKETQYF.